One T cell receptor (beta chain) is described in this entry. Its antigen has not been determined. No much larger clone is present one base from it, and per-base qualities are unavailable. V is reduced by 4 bases and J by 1 base, leaving a spacing of 7 bases between them. In the germline V gene, CDR1 corresponds to SGHDT and CDR2 to YYEEEE. Spanning cysteine to phenylalanine, the CDR3 consists of 13 amino acids. Only the CDR3 part of the read is kept: 39 bases, read in frame from the first base. This sample was included in a study of T-cell memory formation after mild COVID-19 (dated by TCRdb to 2020 to 2023). Turning to the overall study: Most TCR sequence clusters were specific to one of the two donors. The cohort was made up of two young adult volunteers, one female and one male, who were previously healthy. T-cell clones expanding and contracting after mild COVID-19 in a couple of donors were tracked by longitudinal TCRalpha and TCRbeta repertoire sequencing.

The reads were generated on an Illumina NovaSeq 6000. cDNA libraries for TCRalpha and TCRbeta were prepared by 5'RACE using constant-segment primers, with sample barcodes and unique molecular identifiers added. Trizol reagent was used to extract RNA from every sample. The libraries were amplified in two PCR steps, and the second step added a second sample barcode and Illumina TruSeq adapters. Sequencing of libraries was performed on an Illumina NovaSeq with 2 x 150 bp paired-end reads. On the study's bioinformatics: Demultiplexing of reads and collapsing into UMI-guided consensus sequences were performed with migec v1.2.7. Using mixcr v2.1.11, UMI consensuses were aligned to TRA and TRB V and J templates and then assembled into clonotypes. A clonotype was counted as expanded or contracted only if both edgeR and NoisET called the change significant, with noise models trained on biological replicates. edgeR calls used a false discovery rate-adjusted p below 0.01 and a log2 fold-change threshold of 1. As an exploratory analysis of dynamics, max-normalized trajectories of the 1000 most abundant clonotypes were examined with PCA combined with hierarchical clustering. The CD4 or CD8 phenotype of responding clones was assigned using the separately sequenced CD4+ and CD8+ repertoires. TCRdb reran the public reads through fastp at Q25 and MiXCR, keeping productive beta chains. Merged by CDR3 protein, the rows form single entries marked with the most common genes and DNA. TCRdb's processing, not the authors' own work, is the source of the V and J calls. The sample yields about 88,000 distinct CDR3 sequences; roughly 23% were counted once. The ten largest make up about 40% of the sample.

PBMCs were isolated by Ficoll-Paque density gradient centrifugation. The study at large found these results: The second-wave clones that peaked on day 37 were not confirmed to be SARS-CoV-2 specific. Some responding clones were found in pre-infection memory, which suggests that pre-existing cross-reactive memory T cells took part in the SARS-CoV-2 response. Contracting CD4+ clones appeared mostly in the CM and EM memory subsets, whereas CD8+ clones were enriched in EMRA. Only two mild cases were covered by the study, and larger cohorts that include severe cases with pre-infection samples were considered necessary. From day 15 to 85, contracting clones showed balanced CD4/CD8 phenotypes, whereas a second wave of clones that expanded from day 15 to 37 leaned towards CD4+.

The rearrangement joined TRBV5-6 to TRBJ2-3, with the D gene too uncertain to name. The receptor comes from a man aged 18 to 35 who had mild COVID-19 (a few samples of this study predate the infection). The sample titles of this study are shuffled in the database, so cell type and time point are left out; the donor was told from shared clones. The sample taken for sequencing was PBMCs or a T cell subset sorted from them (not recorded which). Here is the DNA: TGTGCCAGCAGCCCGGTCCGCACAGATACGCAGTATTTT. It is translated as CASSPVRTDTQYF.